The clone carrying this T cell receptor beta chain has a single count. This sample was included in a study of blood T cell repertoires in COVID-19. Method: immunoSEQ multiplex PCR; TCRdb's copy keeps in-frame clones and lacks some. Among about 270,000 clones listed, 70% to 90% were seen once. Sequenced material: peripheral blood. The clonotype comes from a woman aged 45-60 years with active or convalescent COVID-19.

CDR3 nucleotide sequence: TGTGCCAGCAGTTTATCAATCCGGGGTTCCCGCGCTTTCTTT. Translating it yields CASSLSIRGSRAFF. V usage is TRBV27 and J usage is TRBJ1-1; no reliable D call. The germline gives CDR1 MNHEY, CDR2 SMNVEV (reference sequence). The CDR3 is made up of 14 amino acids. The V and J ends lost 0 bases and 11 bases respectively, with 16 bases between them.